The clone carrying this TCR beta chain has just a few counts. Antigen: not known. The second PCR ran 7 to 11 cycles with a sample-barcoded 5' primer and J-beta primers. TCRdb re-derived calls from the 5' RACE reads in MiXCR, one entry per CDR3 protein. Of roughly 1,800,000 distinct CDR3 sequences listed, less than 50% are singletons. This specimen belongs to a study of blood T cells in healthy people across ages. Broader study findings: Unsorted PBMCs ruled out conclusive naive versus antigen-experienced comparison. Getting older went along with TCR beta diversity per million T cells dropping roughly linearly. More naive CD4+ cells and higher diversity were found in long-lived than in aged donors.

CDR1 and CDR2 from the germline V gene are MNHEY and SMNVEV (reference sequence). This CDR3 comprises 15 residues. The V gene end was trimmed by 4 bases and the J gene end by 7 bases; junction bases not matched to a gene: 9. This chain connects TRBV27 to TRBJ2-7, with 11 positions matching TRBD2. The source of this sequence is a woman in her forties in good health. The sample was blood. CDR3 DNA: TGTGCCAGCAGTTCACTAGCGGGGGTGTACAATGAGCAGTACTTC. Its translation: CASSSLAGVYNEQYF.